This T cell receptor beta chain was documented in a study of beta chain features in type 1 diabetes. Expressed TCRB transcripts were sequenced, since all the RNA that had been isolated was reverse transcribed. Libraries were prepared by immunoSEQ multiplex PCR; TCRdb keeps only in-frame clonotypes and omits some of them. Of 350,000 to 450,000 clones in the sample, about 15% were seen once. Germline assignment: CDR1 SGHRS and CDR2 YFSETQ. The V gene lost 5 bases and the J gene lost 5 bases, with 15 bases spanning the gap. The CDR3 is 14 amino acids. Sequenced: naive CD4+ T cells from blood. The V and J genes are TRBV5-1 and TRBJ2-3, with D unresolved. This receptor was obtained from a man aged 25 to 40 in good health. The CDR3 region is CASRAVLSRDTQYF. The CDR3 bases are TGCGCCAGCAGAGCTGTTCTTTCAAGAGATACGCAGTATTTT.